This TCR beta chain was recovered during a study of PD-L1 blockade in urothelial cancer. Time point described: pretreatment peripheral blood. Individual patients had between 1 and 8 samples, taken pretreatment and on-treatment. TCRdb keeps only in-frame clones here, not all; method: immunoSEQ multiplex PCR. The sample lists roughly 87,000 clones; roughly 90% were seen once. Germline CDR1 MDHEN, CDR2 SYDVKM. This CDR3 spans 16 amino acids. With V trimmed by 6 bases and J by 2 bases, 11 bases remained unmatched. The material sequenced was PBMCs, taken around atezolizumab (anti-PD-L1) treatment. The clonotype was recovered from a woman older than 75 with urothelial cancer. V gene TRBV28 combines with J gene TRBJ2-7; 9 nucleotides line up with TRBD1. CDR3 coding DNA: TGTGCCAGCAGGCCCTCTCGGGGACAGGGTACCTACGAGCAGTACTTC. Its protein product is CASRPSRGQGTYEQYF.